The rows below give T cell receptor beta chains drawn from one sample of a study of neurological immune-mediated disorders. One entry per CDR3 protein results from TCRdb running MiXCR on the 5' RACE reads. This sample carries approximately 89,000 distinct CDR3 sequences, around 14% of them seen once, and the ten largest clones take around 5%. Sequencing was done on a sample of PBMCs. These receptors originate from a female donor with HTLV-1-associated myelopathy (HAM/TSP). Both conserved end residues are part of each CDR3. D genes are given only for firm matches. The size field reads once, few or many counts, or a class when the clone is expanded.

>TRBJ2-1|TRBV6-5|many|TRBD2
CASSSLASGGYNEQFF
TGTGCCAGCAGCTCCCTGGCCAGCGGGGGATACAATGAGCAGTTCTTC
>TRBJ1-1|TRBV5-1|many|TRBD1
CASSSGQGLMNTEAFF
TGCGCCAGCAGCTCGGGACAGGGCCTCATGAACACTGAAGCTTTCTTT
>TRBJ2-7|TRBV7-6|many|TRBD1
CASSPGTGGHYEQYF
TGTGCCAGCAGCCCAGGGACAGGGGGTCACTACGAGCAGTACTTC
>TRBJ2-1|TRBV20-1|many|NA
CSAVQGWGYNEQFF
TGCAGTGCTGTGCAGGGGTGGGGCTACAATGAGCAGTTCTTC
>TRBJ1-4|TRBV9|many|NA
CASSVEDSSLGLFF
TGTGCCAGCAGCGTAGAGGACTCCTCTTTGGGGCTGTTTTTT
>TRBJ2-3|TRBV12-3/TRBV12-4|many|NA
CASSPTGGAADTQYF
TGTGCCAGCAGCCCCACGGGTGGGGCAGCAGATACGCAGTATTTT
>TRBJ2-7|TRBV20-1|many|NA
CSARDITDEYEQYF
TGCAGTGCTAGAGATATTACAGACGAATACGAGCAGTACTTC
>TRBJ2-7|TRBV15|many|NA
CATSRDRSYEQYF
TGTGCTACCAGCAGAGACCGCTCCTACGAGCAGTACTTC
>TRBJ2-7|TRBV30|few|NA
CAWSAGDEQYF
TGTGCCTGGAGTGCAGGGGACGAGCAGTACTTC
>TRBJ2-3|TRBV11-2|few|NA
CASSLKGAGKLGTQYF
TGTGCCAGCAGCTTAAAGGGGGCGGGGAAATTGGGGACGCAGTATTTT